This TCR beta chain was recorded in a study of early T cells in non-severe SARS-CoV-2 infection. Study-wide context: Unpaired chains resulted from sequencing bulk RNA of unsorted whole blood.

This clonotype was picked up a small number of times. V gave up 2 bases and J gave up 4 bases; unmatched junction bases: 4. The CDR3 consists of 14 residues. The germline V gene has CDR1 MDHEN and CDR2 SYDVKM. Researchers tagged individual cDNA molecules with unique molecular identifiers. MiXCR, applied by TCRdb to the 5' RACE reads, yields one record per CDR3 protein. The repertoire holds roughly 30,000 distinct CDR3 sequences, with roughly 5% as singletons. The receptor's source is an adult who was a healthcare worker with PCR-confirmed SARS-CoV-2 infection or an uninfected control (not recorded which). The chain carries TRBV28 and TRBJ2-7; 8 nucleotides line up with TRBD2. The sequenced sample consisted of whole blood. The CDR3 loop is CASSLAGTSYEQYF. CDR3 DNA: TGTGCCAGCAGTTTAGCCGGGACTAGTTACGAGCAGTACTTC.